This TCR beta chain was documented in a study of cytomegalovirus exposure and HLA in healthy donors. Study-level findings and limits: An analysis that was carried out later associated some 17,000 TCR beta sequences with HLA alleles at 0.05 false discovery rate.

On this clone: As yet, its antigen is unknown.

The PCR contained 60 Vbeta and 13 Jbeta primers. Sequencing was performed with immunoSEQ multiplex PCR; in TCRdb, only in-frame clones are kept and a portion is missing. The sample records roughly 120,000 clones, 80% being singletons. Germline assignment: CDR1 SNHLY and CDR2 FYNNEI. The CDR3 runs 15 residues. The V gene end was trimmed by 3 bases and the J gene end by 5 bases; junction bases not matched to a gene: 4. Sequencing was carried out using PBMCs. This clonotype was sampled from a female donor in good health and CMV-seropositive. The rearrangement joins TRBV2 to TRBJ1-6, with TRBD1 matching over 7 bases. In nucleotides, the CDR3 is TGTGCCAGCAGTGAGGCAGGGGGGAATAATTCACCCCTCCACTTT. Translated, it gives CASSEAGGNNSPLHF.